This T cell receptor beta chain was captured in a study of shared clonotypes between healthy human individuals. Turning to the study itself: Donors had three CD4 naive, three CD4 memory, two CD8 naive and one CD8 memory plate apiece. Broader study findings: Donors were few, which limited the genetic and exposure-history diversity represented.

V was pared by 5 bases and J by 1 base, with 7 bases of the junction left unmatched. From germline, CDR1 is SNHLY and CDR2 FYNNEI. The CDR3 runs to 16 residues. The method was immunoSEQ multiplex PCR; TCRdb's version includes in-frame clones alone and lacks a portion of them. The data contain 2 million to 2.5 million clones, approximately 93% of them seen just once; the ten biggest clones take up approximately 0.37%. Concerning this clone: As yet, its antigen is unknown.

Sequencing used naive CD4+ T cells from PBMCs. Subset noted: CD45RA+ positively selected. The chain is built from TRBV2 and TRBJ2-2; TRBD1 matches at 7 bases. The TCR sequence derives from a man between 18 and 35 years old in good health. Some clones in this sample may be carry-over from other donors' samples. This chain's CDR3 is CASSWLRDRNTGELFF. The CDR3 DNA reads TGTGCCAGCAGTTGGCTCCGGGACAGGAACACCGGGGAGCTGTTTTTT.